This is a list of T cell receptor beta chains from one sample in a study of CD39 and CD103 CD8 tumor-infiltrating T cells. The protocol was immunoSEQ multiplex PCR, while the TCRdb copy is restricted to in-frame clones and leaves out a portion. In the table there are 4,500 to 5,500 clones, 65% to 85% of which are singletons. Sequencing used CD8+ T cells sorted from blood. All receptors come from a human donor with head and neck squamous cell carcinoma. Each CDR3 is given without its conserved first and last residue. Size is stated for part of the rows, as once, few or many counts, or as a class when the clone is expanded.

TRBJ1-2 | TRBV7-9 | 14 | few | ASSPTYDRGGYGYT
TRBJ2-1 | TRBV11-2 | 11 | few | ASSLVPYLEQF
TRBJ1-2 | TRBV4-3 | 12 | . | ASSQETGGAGYT
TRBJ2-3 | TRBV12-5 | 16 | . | ASGLALTGTATTDTQY
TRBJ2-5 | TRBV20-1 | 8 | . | SAPRETQY
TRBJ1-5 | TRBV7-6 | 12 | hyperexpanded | ASSLGAGYQPQH
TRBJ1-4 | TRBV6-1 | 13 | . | ASRAPTGGNEKLF
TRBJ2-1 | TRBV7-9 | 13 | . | ASSSGQRPYNEQF
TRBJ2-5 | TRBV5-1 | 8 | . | ASGEETQY
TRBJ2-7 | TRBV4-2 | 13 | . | ASSQDQTGGYEQY
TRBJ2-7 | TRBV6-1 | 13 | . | ASSEDTNPNYEQY